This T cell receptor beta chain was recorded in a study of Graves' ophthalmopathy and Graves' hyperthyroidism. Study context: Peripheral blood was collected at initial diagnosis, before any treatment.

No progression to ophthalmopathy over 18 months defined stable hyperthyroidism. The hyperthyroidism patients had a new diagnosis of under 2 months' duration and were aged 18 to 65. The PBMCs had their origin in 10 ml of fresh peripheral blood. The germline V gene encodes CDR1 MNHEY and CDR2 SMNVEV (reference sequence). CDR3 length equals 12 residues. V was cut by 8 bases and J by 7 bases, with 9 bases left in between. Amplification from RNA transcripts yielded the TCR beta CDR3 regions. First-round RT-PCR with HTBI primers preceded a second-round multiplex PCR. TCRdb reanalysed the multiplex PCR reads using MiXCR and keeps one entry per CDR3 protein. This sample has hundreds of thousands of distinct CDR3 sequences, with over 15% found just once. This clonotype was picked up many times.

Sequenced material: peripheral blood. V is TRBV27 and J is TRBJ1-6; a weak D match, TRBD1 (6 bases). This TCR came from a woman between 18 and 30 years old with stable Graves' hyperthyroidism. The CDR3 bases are TGTGCCAGCGGGACACCAAATTCACCCCTCCACTTT. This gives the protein CASGTPNSPLHF.